This T cell receptor (beta chain) was sequenced during a study of T-cell reconstitution after alpha-beta-depleted transplantation in children. Preparing the TCRbeta library involved the use of unique molecular identifiers. MiXCR, run by TCRdb on the PCR reads, gives a single entry per CDR3 protein. The table shows roughly 200,000 distinct CDR3 sequences, with about 14% occurring only once. The junction had 7 bases not matched to a gene; V was cut back by 6 bases and J by 1 base. The CDR3 runs to 15 residues. In its sample, this clonotype was seen a few times. This sample comprised PBMCs from the stem cell graft donor, obtained from the stem cell graft. The receptor was isolated from a human donor who donated a stem cell graft to a child with acute lymphoblastic leukemia. The chain combines TRBV12-3 or TRBV12-4 with TRBJ1-1, with 8 bases aligning to TRBD1. Here the CDR3 DNA reads TGTGCCAGCAGGGGGCCGGACAGGGCGAACACTGAAGCTTTCTTT. It specifies CASRGPDRANTEAFF.